One T cell receptor (beta chain) is described in this entry. CDR3 length: 15 residues. Germline trimming cut 5 bases from V and 4 bases from J; bases unmatched to any gene: 4. In germline, CDR1 is LGHNA, CDR2 YSLEER. The data are from a study of blood T cell repertoires in COVID-19. Study in general: From the United States, Italy and Spain came samples of acute and convalescent COVID-19. T cells, B-cell-depleted T cells, or PBMCs supplied cDNA or gDNA.

As handled by the study authors: Amplification with reference gene primers provided the estimates of nucleated cell counts. Using immunoSEQ multiplex PCR, the repertoire was profiled, and TCRdb retains in-frame clones only, with some absent. V and J calls and clone size follow that table, whereas D and trimming were derived from the DNA. Of 160,000 or so clones in the sample, approximately 93% were seen once. The sequence derives from an older woman with COVID-19, enrolled during active disease. The genes are TRBV4-3 and TRBJ1-3; the match to TRBD1 covers 11 bases. The specimen sequenced was peripheral blood. The DNA of the CDR3 is TGCGCCAGCAGCTGGGACAGGGGGGAAGGAAACACCATATATTTT. It yields the protein CASSWDRGEGNTIYF.